These T cell receptor beta chains were read from a single sample in a study of beta chain features in type 1 diabetes. The table came from immunoSEQ multiplex PCR; TCRdb's copy has only in-frame clones and leaves some out. The sample yields approximately 160,000 clones, less than 9.5% seen once. Sequencing was carried out using central memory CD4+ T cells from blood. These receptors all come from a woman under 30 in good health. CDR3s include the opening cysteine and the closing phenylalanine or tryptophan. The D gene is left open where the match is weak. The size field is filled for only some rows; it gives once, few, many or a size class.

j_call: TRBJ2-2; v_call: TRBV13; d_call: NA; clone_size: many; cdr3_aa: CASSDRPTRDTLSTGELFF; cdr3_nt: TGTGCCAGCAGTGACCGCCCAACCCGGGACACCTTGTCCACCGGGGAGCTGTTTTTT
j_call: TRBJ2-5; v_call: TRBV6-6; d_call: NA; clone_size: few; cdr3_aa: CASTPRRGTGLETQYF; cdr3_nt: TGTGCCAGCACCCCCCGTCGGGGGACCGGACTGGAGACCCAGTACTTC
j_call: TRBJ2-1; v_call: TRBV7-9; d_call: NA; clone_size: NA; cdr3_aa: CASSLVLRATYNEQFF; cdr3_nt: TGTGCCAGCAGCTTAGTTCTCAGGGCTACCTACAATGAGCAGTTCTTC
j_call: TRBJ2-7; v_call: TRBV30; d_call: TRBD2; clone_size: few; cdr3_aa: CASSSSSGSSYEQYF; cdr3_nt: TGTGCCAGCAGCTCGTCTAGCGGTAGCTCCTACGAGCAGTACTTC
j_call: TRBJ1-5; v_call: TRBV7-2; d_call: NA; clone_size: NA; cdr3_aa: CASSLQGGNQPQHF; cdr3_nt: TGTGCCAGCAGTCTACAGGGAGGCAATCAGCCCCAGCATTTT
j_call: TRBJ1-5; v_call: TRBV11-2; d_call: TRBD1; clone_size: NA; cdr3_aa: CASSPNRGTGSNQPQHF; cdr3_nt: TGTGCCAGCAGCCCCAACAGGGGCACGGGCAGCAATCAGCCCCAGCATTTT
j_call: TRBJ2-1; v_call: TRBV19; d_call: NA; clone_size: NA; cdr3_aa: CASSAQSLTYNEQFF; cdr3_nt: TGTGCCAGTAGTGCTCAGTCTCTTACCTACAATGAGCAGTTCTTC
j_call: TRBJ2-3; v_call: TRBV11-2; d_call: NA; clone_size: NA; cdr3_aa: CASSPRPGSGKTDTQYF; cdr3_nt: TGTGCCAGCAGCCCCCGCCCCGGGAGCGGCAAAACAGATACGCAGTATTTT
j_call: TRBJ2-5; v_call: TRBV9; d_call: TRBD1; clone_size: many; cdr3_aa: CASSEGQGWETQYF; cdr3_nt: TGTGCCAGCAGCGAGGGACAGGGGTGGGAGACCCAGTACTTC
j_call: TRBJ2-2; v_call: TRBV11-3; d_call: TRBD2; clone_size: few; cdr3_aa: CASSFRGDGELFF; cdr3_nt: TGTGCCAGCAGCTTTCGGGGGGACGGGGAGCTGTTTTTT
j_call: TRBJ2-1; v_call: TRBV19; d_call: NA; clone_size: NA; cdr3_aa: CASSSQGDYNEQFF; cdr3_nt: TGTGCCAGTAGTTCTCAGGGCGACTACAATGAGCAGTTCTTC
j_call: TRBJ2-4; v_call: TRBV11-2; d_call: NA; clone_size: few; cdr3_aa: CASSLDQGTTLAKNIQYF; cdr3_nt: TGTGCCAGCAGCTTAGATCAAGGGACAACCCTAGCCAAAAACATTCAGTACTTC
j_call: TRBJ2-4; v_call: TRBV5-4; d_call: NA; clone_size: few; cdr3_aa: CASSLAGELAKNIQYF; cdr3_nt: TGTGCCAGCAGCTTGGCCGGGGAGCTAGCCAAAAACATTCAGTACTTC
j_call: TRBJ2-2; v_call: TRBV18; d_call: TRBD1; clone_size: many; cdr3_aa: CASSPDRGGGELFF; cdr3_nt: TGTGCCAGCTCACCGGACAGGGGAGGCGGGGAGCTGTTTTTT
j_call: TRBJ2-1; v_call: TRBV7-2; d_call: NA; clone_size: few; cdr3_aa: CASSLGALNSEQFF; cdr3_nt: TGTGCCAGCAGCTTAGGGGCCCTAAATAGTGAGCAGTTCTTC
j_call: TRBJ1-1; v_call: TRBV30; d_call: TRBD1; clone_size: few; cdr3_aa: CAWGGQGTEAFF; cdr3_nt: TGTGCCTGGGGGGGACAGGGGACTGAAGCTTTCTTT